This TCR beta chain was sequenced for a study of Ad26.COV2.S vaccination and SARS-CoV-2 variants. This CDR3 has 15 amino acids. Per the germline V gene, CDR1 is LNHNV and CDR2 is YYDKDF (reference sequence). After removal of 6 bases from V and 1 base from J, the junction contained 7 bases not matched to a gene. Regarding treatment: roughly 19 received Ad26.COV2.S at low or high dose, single or two shots; about 5 received placebo; per-sample allocation not given. Day 63 after the first vaccine or placebo injection was the time point for sampling. Generated by immunoSEQ multiplex PCR, the TCRdb table keeps only in-frame clones and is missing some. The repertoire holds approximately 410,000 clones, with approximately 92% as singletons.

The clonotype was recovered from a person aged 18-60 years who received the Ad26.COV2.S COVID-19 vaccine or a placebo. The input for sequencing was peripheral blood, taken in a trial of Ad26.COV2.S vaccine versus placebo. The chain has TRBV15 and TRBJ2-7, with 9 nucleotides matching TRBD1. CDR3 bases: TGTGCCACCAGAGGACAGGGGTTGTCATCCTACGAGCAGTACTTC. This sequence encodes CATRGQGLSSYEQYF.